The next 26 T cell receptor beta chains were all read from a single sample in a study of T cells in Graves' hyperthyroidism and ophthalmopathy. Amplified TCR beta CDR3 regions came from RNA transcripts. First-round RT-PCR with HTBI primers amplified the TCR CDR3 region. A single record per CDR3 protein comes from TCRdb applying MiXCR to the multiplex PCR reads. The table lists hundreds of thousands of distinct CDR3 sequences, about a sixth of them singletons, with 3.8% in the top ten. The material sequenced was blood. These TCRs come from a woman in her thirties with Graves' hyperthyroidism.

The V call is TRBV12-3 or TRBV12-4, the J call TRBJ1-6; no reliable D call. The ends were cut back, 5 bases at V and 9 bases at J, with 11 bases in the middle. The CDR3 totals 13 residues. CDR3 DNA: TGTGCCAGCAGTCCGGTAGTGGGTTCACCCCTCCACTTT. It translates to CASSPVVGSPLHF.

This clonotype was detected ten times or more. The V gene is TRBV27, the J gene TRBJ2-3; 7 nucleotides agree with TRBD2. V was pared by 7 bases and J by 5 bases, with 15 bases of the junction left unmatched. This CDR3 is 16 amino acids long. From germline, CDR1 is MNHEY and CDR2 SMNVEV (reference sequence). The CDR3 spells CASTQRGGGELDTQYF. The CDR3 nucleotides are TGTGCCAGCACTCAACGCGGGGGTGGGGAGCTAGATACGCAGTATTTT.

This clonotype was counted a few times. This sequence joins TRBV5-1 and TRBJ2-1; TRBD2 aligns across 8 bases. The CDR3 sequence is 14 residues long. Per germline, CDR1 SGHRS and CDR2 YFSETQ. Trimming took 4 bases from V and 7 from J; bases not matched to a gene: 7. This chain's CDR3 is CASSPWTSSNEQFF. The CDR3 DNA sequence: TGCGCCAGCAGCCCCTGGACTAGCTCAAATGAGCAGTTCTTC.

The chain has TRBV5-1 and TRBJ2-7; D may correspond to TRBD1 or TRBD2 (6 bases each). Germline V gene sequence: CDR1 SGHRS, CDR2 YFSETQ. The CDR3 runs 15 residues. V lost 5 bases to trimming and J lost 3 bases, with 18 bases between them. The CDR3 region has the DNA TGCGCCAGCAGTCCCAACCACAGGGACTTCTACGAGCAGTACTTC. Residues: CASSPNHRDFYEQYF.

In its sample, this clonotype was seen a few times. This chain links TRBV30 with TRBJ2-1; 7 bases are shared with TRBD1. The germline gives CDR1 GTSNPN, CDR2 SVGIG (reference sequence). V was pared by 3 bases and J by 0 bases, with 8 bases of the junction left unmatched. CDR3 length equals 16 residues. The CDR3 spells CAWRGGSRFSYNEQFF. The CDR3 DNA sequence: TGTGCCTGGAGAGGGGGCTCGAGGTTCTCCTACAATGAGCAGTTCTTC.

This clonotype occurred a few times. The chain combines TRBV12-3 or TRBV12-4 with TRBJ2-2; D may be TRBD2 (6 bases). The CDR3 covers 14 residues. Trimming took 6 bases from V and 4 from J, leaving 12 bases between them. The CDR3 region is CASRRLEGTGELFF. The CDR3 nucleotides read TGTGCCAGCAGGCGACTAGAAGGCACCGGGGAGCTGTTTTTT.

This clonotype was counted many times. The V and J genes are TRBV11-2 and TRBJ2-3, with no clear D. CDR3 size: 15 residues. V lost 1 base and J 2 bases, leaving 10 bases between the germline ends. Looked up from germline, CDR1 is SGHAT and CDR2 is FQNNGV. The CDR3 here is CASSLATSITDTQYF. CDR3 DNA sequence: TGTGCCAGCAGCTTAGCGACTTCGATCACAGATACGCAGTATTTT.

This clonotype was picked up many times. The chain combines TRBV11-3 with TRBJ2-5; tentative D call: TRBD1 (6 bases). Trimming left V 4 bases short and J 2 bases short, with 20 bases between. The length of the CDR3 is 17 residues. Germline lookup yields CDR1 SGHNT and CDR2 YENEEA. Here the CDR3 reads CASSSHYLGQIQETQYF. The CDR3 DNA is TGTGCCAGCAGCTCACACTACCTAGGACAGATACAAGAGACCCAGTACTTC.

In its sample, this clonotype was seen many times. The chain employs TRBV6-1 and TRBJ2-7; 8 nucleotides match TRBD2. Germline lookup yields CDR1 MNHNS and CDR2 SASEGT. J lost 3 bases, V lost 0 bases, and 4 bases had no gene match. This CDR3 spans 15 amino acids. The DNA for the CDR3 is TGTGCCAGCAGTGAAGCGGCGCTAGCGGGCTACGAGCAGTACTTC. Its translation is CASSEAALAGYEQYF.

This clonotype was counted at least ten times. The rearrangement uses TRBV3-1 and TRBJ2-3; 8 bases agree with TRBD1. Germline V gene sequence: CDR1 LGHDT, CDR2 YNNKEL (reference sequence). There are 16 residues in the CDR3. Germline trimming cut 1 base from V and 3 bases from J; bases unmatched to any gene: 6. The CDR3: CASSQADRAETDTQYF. CDR3 sequence (DNA): TGTGCCAGCAGCCAAGCGGACAGGGCGGAGACAGATACGCAGTATTTT.

This clonotype occurred many times. This rearrangement joins TRBV2 to TRBJ2-3, with D unresolved. The CDR3 totals 14 residues. CDR1 SNHLY and CDR2 FYNNEI come from the germline V gene. Trimming took off 3 bases at V and 5 bases at J, with 12 bases between the two ends. The CDR3 region has the DNA TGTGCCAGCAGTGAGGGAACCGTAGGAGATACGCAGTATTTT. This sequence encodes CASSEGTVGDTQYF.

The V call is TRBV3-1, the J call TRBJ2-7, with 11 bases aligning to TRBD2. Germline V gene lookup returns CDR1 LGHDT and CDR2 YNNKEL (reference sequence). The V gene end was trimmed by 4 bases and the J gene end by 1 base; junction bases not matched to a gene: 6. This CDR3 is 16 amino acids long. The CDR3 spells CASSPQTSGGSYEQYF. The CDR3 DNA follows: TGTGCCAGCAGCCCTCAAACTAGCGGGGGTTCCTACGAGCAGTACTTC.

This clonotype has a count of ten or more. The J gene is TRBJ2-7, the V gene TRBV5-1, with D perhaps matching TRBD2 (6 bases). Germline CDR1 reads SGHRS; CDR2 reads YFSETQ. The CDR3 totals 13 residues. V shed 3 bases and J shed 2 bases, with 9 bases lying between them. CDR3 protein: CASSWDSTYEQYF. The CDR3 DNA reads as TGCGCCAGCAGCTGGGACTCAACCTACGAGCAGTACTTC.

The chain links TRBV15 to TRBJ2-3, with 9 bases fitting TRBD2. With V trimmed by 3 bases and J by 10 bases, 17 bases remained unmatched. Germline CDR1 LNHNV, CDR2 YYDKDF (reference sequence). This CDR3 comprises 17 residues. CDR3 sequence (DNA): TGTGCCACCAGCAGGGCCGGGACTAGCCGTTCTTTCGACGCGCAGTATTTT. Amino acid sequence: CATSRAGTSRSFDAQYF.

The J gene is TRBJ2-1, the V gene TRBV4-3; D is undetermined. The germline V and J ends were trimmed by 3 bases and 7 bases, with 13 bases remaining between them. This CDR3 has 14 residues. Germline V CDR1 and CDR2: LGHNA, YSLEER. Written as DNA, the CDR3 is TGCGCCAGCAGCCAGGCTTTCCTGGGTAATGAGCAGTTCTTC. The encoded protein is CASSQAFLGNEQFF.

In this sample, this clonotype turned up many times. V usage is TRBV15 and J usage is TRBJ1-2, with unresolved D. The CDR3 totals 14 residues. The germline V and J ends were trimmed by 0 bases and 8 bases, with 13 bases remaining between them. Per germline, CDR1 LNHNV and CDR2 YYDKDF (reference sequence). This chain's CDR3 is CATSRDRDWRGYTF. The CDR3 nucleotides read TGTGCCACCAGCAGAGATCGAGACTGGCGCGGCTACACCTTC.

This clonotype appeared a few times. The chain carries TRBV7-3 and TRBJ2-5, with TRBD1 matching 9 bases. The CDR3 is 15 residues long. CDR1 and CDR2 from the germline V gene are SGHTA and FQGTGA. V shed 8 bases, J shed 2 bases, and the junction held 9 bases outside the gene matches. The CDR3 loop reads CASRATGGLQETQYF. CDR3 DNA: TGTGCCAGCCGGGCGACAGGGGGGCTACAAGAGACCCAGTACTTC.

As concerns this clonotype: This clone may be a read error of a much larger clone one base away. Written as DNA, the CDR3 is TGTGCCAGCAGGAGTCGGAGCACAGATACGCAGTATTTT. It translates to CASRSRSTDTQYF. The rearrangement links TRBV28 to TRBJ2-3; D call uncertain. The CDR3 has 13 amino acids. Germline values: CDR1 MDHEN, CDR2 SYDVKM. V was shortened by 6 bases and J by 0 bases, with 7 bases between the two germline ends.

The chain recombines TRBV6-1 with TRBJ1-4, with D unclear. From germline, CDR1 is MNHNS and CDR2 SASEGT. The CDR3 has 16 amino acids. The V and J ends lost 5 bases and 2 bases respectively, with 15 bases between them. The CDR3 nucleotides are TGTGCCAGCAGTTCCCTCCTGACGGAGACTAATGAAAAACTGTTTTTT. It codes for CASSSLLTETNEKLFF.

This chain uses TRBV11-2 with TRBJ2-7, with D unclear. Per the germline V gene, CDR1 is SGHAT and CDR2 is FQNNGV. V lost 5 bases and J lost 0, with 14 bases in between. This CDR3 has 15 residues. The CDR3 reads CASSLSLINSYEQYF. As DNA, the CDR3 is TGTGCCAGCAGCCTTTCACTTATAAACTCCTACGAGCAGTACTTC.

This clonotype was detected ten times or more. The gene calls are TRBV2 and TRBJ2-7, with TRBD1 as a possible D gene (6 bases). This CDR3 is 15 amino acids long. Germline CDR1 SNHLY, CDR2 FYNNEI. Trimming pared 3 bases from V and 6 bases from J, leaving 18 bases between. The CDR3 bases are TGTGCCAGCAGTGAGTACACTGGTGTGGGGGCCGAGCAGTACTTC. Residues: CASSEYTGVGAEQYF.

In this sample, this clonotype turned up many times. V gene TRBV20-1 combines with J gene TRBJ1-1; a weak D match, TRBD1 (5 bases). Germline values: CDR1 DFQATT, CDR2 SNEGSKA (reference sequence). This CDR3 comprises 15 residues. V shed 0 bases and J shed 0 bases, with 11 bases lying between them. The CDR3 spells CSARDIGHLNTEAFF. The CDR3 DNA reads TGCAGTGCTAGAGATATAGGACATTTGAACACTGAAGCTTTCTTT.

This clonotype was seen at least ten times. V usage is TRBV28 and J usage is TRBJ1-3; D uncertain. Germline CDR1 is MDHEN and CDR2 is SYDVKM. This CDR3 is 14 amino acids long. The V end was cut by 3 bases, the J end by 0 bases, with 6 bases between. For the CDR3, the DNA is TGTGCCAGCAGTTTCCTGGGCTCTGGAAACACCATATATTTT. Translation gives CASSFLGSGNTIYF.

The chain couples TRBV5-5 to TRBJ2-3; D is unresolved. Germline V gene data show CDR1 as SGHKS and CDR2 as YYEKEE (reference sequence). The CDR3 loop spans 15 amino acids. Trimming shortened V by 2 bases and J by 3 bases, and 13 bases separated the two germline ends. CDR3 in DNA: TGTGCCAGCAGCTTTGGGCGGTATATGACAGATACGCAGTATTTT. This encodes CASSFGRYMTDTQYF.

The gene calls are TRBV29-1 and TRBJ2-2; tentative D call: TRBD2 (6 bases). Germline V gene data show CDR1 as SQVTM and CDR2 as ANQGSEA. The V end was cut by 6 bases, the J end by 6 bases, with 14 bases between. This CDR3 is built from 13 residues. The CDR3 DNA is TGCAGCGTACCGGGACTCCAGGCCGGGGAGCTGTTTTTT. Encoded protein: CSVPGLQAGELFF.

This clonotype came up many times. The genes are TRBV3-1 and TRBJ1-1; unclear D gene. Germline V gives CDR1 LGHDT, CDR2 YNNKEL (reference sequence). The CDR3 extends over 14 amino acids. V was shortened by 9 bases and J by 3 bases, with 17 bases between the two germline ends. CDR3 DNA sequence: TGTGCCAGACACCCCATAAACCAGGACACTGAAGCTTTCTTT. Protein sequence: CARHPINQDTEAFF. Combining the CDR3 with reference TRBV3-1 and TRBJ1-1 gives the whole variable domain DTAVSQTPKYLVTQMGNDKSIKCEQNLGHDTMYWYKQDSKKFLKIMFSYNNKELIINETVPNRFSPKSPDKAHLNLHINSLELGDSAVYFCARHPINQDTEAFFGQGTRLTVV.